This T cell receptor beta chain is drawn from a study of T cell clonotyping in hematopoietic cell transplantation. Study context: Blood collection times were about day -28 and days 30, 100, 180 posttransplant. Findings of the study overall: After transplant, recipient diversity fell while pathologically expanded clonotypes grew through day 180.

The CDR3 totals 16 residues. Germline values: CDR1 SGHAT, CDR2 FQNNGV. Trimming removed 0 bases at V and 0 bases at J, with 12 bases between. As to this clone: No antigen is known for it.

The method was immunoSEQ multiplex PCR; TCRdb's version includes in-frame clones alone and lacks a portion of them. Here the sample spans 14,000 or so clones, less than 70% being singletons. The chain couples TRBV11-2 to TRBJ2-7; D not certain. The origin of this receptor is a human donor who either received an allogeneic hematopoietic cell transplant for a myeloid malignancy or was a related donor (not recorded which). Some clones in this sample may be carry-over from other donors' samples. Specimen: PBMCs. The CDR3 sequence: CASSLDRTSSSYEQYF. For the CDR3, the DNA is TGTGCCAGCAGCTTAGATCGTACATCTAGCTCCTACGAGCAGTACTTC.